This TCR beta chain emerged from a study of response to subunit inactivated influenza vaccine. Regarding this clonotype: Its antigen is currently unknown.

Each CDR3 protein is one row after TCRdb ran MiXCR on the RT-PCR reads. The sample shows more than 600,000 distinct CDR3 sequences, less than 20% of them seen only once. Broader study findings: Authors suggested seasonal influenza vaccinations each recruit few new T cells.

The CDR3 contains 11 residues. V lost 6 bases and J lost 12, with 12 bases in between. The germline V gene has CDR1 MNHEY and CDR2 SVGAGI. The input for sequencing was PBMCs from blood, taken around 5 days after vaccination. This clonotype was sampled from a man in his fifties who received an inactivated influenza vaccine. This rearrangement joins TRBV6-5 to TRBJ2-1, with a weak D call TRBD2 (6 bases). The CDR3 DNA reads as TGTGCCAGCAGGACCGGGACTCGGCAGTTCTTC. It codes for CASRTGTRQFF.